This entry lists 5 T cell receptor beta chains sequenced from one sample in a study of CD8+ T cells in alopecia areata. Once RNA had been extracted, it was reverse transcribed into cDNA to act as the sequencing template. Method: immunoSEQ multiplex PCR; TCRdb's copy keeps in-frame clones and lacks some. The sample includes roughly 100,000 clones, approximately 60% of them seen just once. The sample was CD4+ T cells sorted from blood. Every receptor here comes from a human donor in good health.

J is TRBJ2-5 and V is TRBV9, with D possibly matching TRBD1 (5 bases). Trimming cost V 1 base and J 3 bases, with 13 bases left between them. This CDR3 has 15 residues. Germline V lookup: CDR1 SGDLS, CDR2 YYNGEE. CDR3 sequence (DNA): TGTGCCAGCAGCGTATGGGGCCAGCCGGAAGAGACCCAGTACTTC. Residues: CASSVWGQPEETQYF.

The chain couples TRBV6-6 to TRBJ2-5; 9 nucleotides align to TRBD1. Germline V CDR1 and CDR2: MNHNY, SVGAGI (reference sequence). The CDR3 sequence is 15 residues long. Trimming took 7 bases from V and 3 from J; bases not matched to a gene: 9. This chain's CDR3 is CASIPGTGREETQYF. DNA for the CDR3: TGTGCCAGCATACCGGGGACAGGGAGGGAAGAGACCCAGTACTTC.

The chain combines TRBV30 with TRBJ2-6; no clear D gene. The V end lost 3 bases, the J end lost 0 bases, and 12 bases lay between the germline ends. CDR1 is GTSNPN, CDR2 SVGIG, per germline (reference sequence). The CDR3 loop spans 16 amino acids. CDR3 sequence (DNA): TGTGCCTGGAGAAGAGCGATCGGCTCTGGGGCCAACGTCCTGACTTTC. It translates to CAWRRAIGSGANVLTF.

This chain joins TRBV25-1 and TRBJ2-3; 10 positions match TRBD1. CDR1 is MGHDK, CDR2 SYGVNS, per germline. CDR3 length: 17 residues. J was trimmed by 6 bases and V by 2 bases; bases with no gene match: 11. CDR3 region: CASSEDRGRSFSDTQYF. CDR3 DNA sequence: TGTGCCAGCAGTGAAGACAGGGGGCGATCGTTCAGTGATACGCAGTATTTT.

CDR3 coding DNA: TGCAGCGTCGACTCTCTCGTGGAGGGGGATGAGCAGTTCTTC. This gives the protein CSVDSLVEGDEQFF. The chain is built from TRBV29-1 and TRBJ2-1; the D call may be TRBD1 or TRBD2 (6 bases each). V lost 6 bases to trimming and J lost 8 bases, with 20 bases between them. Germline CDR1 reads SQVTM; CDR2 reads ANQGSEA. The CDR3 has 14 residues.